This T cell receptor beta chain was retrieved from a study of T cell responses to AZD1222 COVID-19 vaccine. The CDR3 consists of 15 residues. The V gene's germline CDR1 is MDHEN and CDR2 SYDVKM. Trimming left V 5 bases short and J 5 bases short, with 18 bases between. The table came from immunoSEQ multiplex PCR; TCRdb's copy has only in-frame clones and leaves some out. The sample consists of about 90,000 clones, roughly 88% of them appearing once. The chain couples TRBV28 to TRBJ2-5; possibly TRBD1 for D (6 bases). Sequencing used peripheral blood, obtained on day 0 of AZD1222 vaccination. This clonotype originated in an adult in good health. The CDR3 nucleotides read TGTGCCAGCAGTCACCCCCTAACAGGGCACGAGACCCAGTACTTC. Its protein product is CASSHPLTGHETQYF.